This T cell receptor (beta chain) was identified in a study of T cells after posttransplantation cyclophosphamide. Study-wide results and limits: Donor CD8+ memory clones often dominated recipient blood repertoires at later times.

TCRdb's copy holds only in-frame clones and misses some; the assay was immunoSEQ multiplex PCR. This sample shows 30,000 to 45,000 clones and no singletons; about 1.2% rests with the ten largest. CDR1 MDHEN and CDR2 SYDVKM come from the germline V gene. The CDR3 totals 14 residues. V shed 4 bases and J 3 bases; nucleotides not matched to a gene: 4. This related bone marrow graft donor gave peripheral blood on the day of marrow donation. This clone was picked up many times. Its antigen is unidentified. This rearrangement joins TRBV28 to TRBJ2-7, with 9 bases that match TRBD1. Source material: PBMCs. The sequence was obtained from a girl under 18 in good health, CMV-negative, and a related stem cell transplant donor. The CDR3 DNA sequence: TGTGCCAGCAGTTGGGGGGGACAGGGCTACGAGCAGTACTTC. This codes for CASSWGGQGYEQYF. The full variable domain, its missing parts supplied by reference TRBV28 and TRBJ2-7, is DVKVTQSSRYLVKRTGEKVFLECVQDMDHENMFWYRQDPGLGLRLIYFSYDVKMKEKGDIPEGYSVSREKKERFSLILESASTNQTSMYLCASSWGGQGYEQYFGPGTRLTVT.